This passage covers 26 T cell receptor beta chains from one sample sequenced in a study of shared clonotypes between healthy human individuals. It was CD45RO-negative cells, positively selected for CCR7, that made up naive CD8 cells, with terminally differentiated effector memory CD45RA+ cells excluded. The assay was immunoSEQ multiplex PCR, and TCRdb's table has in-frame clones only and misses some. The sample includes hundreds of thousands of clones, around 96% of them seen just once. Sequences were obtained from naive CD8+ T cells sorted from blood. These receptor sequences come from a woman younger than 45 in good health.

The CDR3 region is CASRFTGYEQYF. CDR3 sequence (DNA): TGTGCCAGCAGGTTCACTGGCTACGAGCAGTACTTC. The V gene is TRBV2, the J gene TRBJ2-7; D call uncertain. V lost 6 bases and J lost 3, with 9 bases in between. This CDR3 spans 12 amino acids. Per germline, CDR1 SNHLY and CDR2 FYNNEI.

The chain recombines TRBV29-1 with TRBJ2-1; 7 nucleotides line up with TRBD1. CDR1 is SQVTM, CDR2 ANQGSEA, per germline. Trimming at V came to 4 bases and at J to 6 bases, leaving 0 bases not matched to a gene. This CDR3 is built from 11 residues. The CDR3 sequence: CSVGTGNEQFF. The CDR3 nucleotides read TGCAGCGTTGGGACAGGCAATGAGCAGTTCTTC.

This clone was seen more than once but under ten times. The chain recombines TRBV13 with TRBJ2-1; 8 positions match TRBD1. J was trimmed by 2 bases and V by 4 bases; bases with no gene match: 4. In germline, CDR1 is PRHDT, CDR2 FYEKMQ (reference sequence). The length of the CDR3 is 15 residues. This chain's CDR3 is CASSYTGGPYNEQFF. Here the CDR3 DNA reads TGTGCCAGCAGCTATACAGGGGGACCCTACAATGAGCAGTTCTTC. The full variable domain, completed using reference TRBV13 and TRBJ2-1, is AAGVIQSPRHLIKEKRETATLKCYPIPRHDTVYWYQQGPGQDPQFLISFYEKMQSDKGSIPDRFSAQQFSDYHSELNMSSLELGDSALYFCASSYTGGPYNEQFFGPGTRLTVL.

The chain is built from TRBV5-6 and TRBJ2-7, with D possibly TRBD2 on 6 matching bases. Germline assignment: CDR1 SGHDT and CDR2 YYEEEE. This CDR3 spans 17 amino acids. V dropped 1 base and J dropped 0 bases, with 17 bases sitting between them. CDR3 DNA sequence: TGTGCCAGCAGCTTGTCGGGGGTGATAGCGGTCTCCTACGAGCAGTACTTC. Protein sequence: CASSLSGVIAVSYEQYF.

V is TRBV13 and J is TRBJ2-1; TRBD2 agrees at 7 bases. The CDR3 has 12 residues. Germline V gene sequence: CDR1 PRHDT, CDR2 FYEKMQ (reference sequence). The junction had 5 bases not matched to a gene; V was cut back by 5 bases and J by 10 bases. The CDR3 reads CASSAGGGEQFF. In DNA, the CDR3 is TGTGCCAGCAGCGCCGGCGGGGGAGAGCAGTTCTTC.

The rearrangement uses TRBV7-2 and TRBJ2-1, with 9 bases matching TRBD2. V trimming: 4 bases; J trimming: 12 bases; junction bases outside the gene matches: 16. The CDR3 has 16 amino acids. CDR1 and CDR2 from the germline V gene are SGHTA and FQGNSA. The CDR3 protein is CASSSPPKTSGGGQFF. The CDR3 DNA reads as TGTGCCAGCAGCTCCCCCCCTAAGACTAGCGGCGGGGGGCAGTTCTTC. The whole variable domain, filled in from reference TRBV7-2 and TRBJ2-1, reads GAGVSQSPSNKVTEKGKDVELRCDPISGHTALYWYRQSLGQGLEFLIYFQGNSAPDKSGLPSDRFSAERTGGSVSTLTIQRTQQEDSAVYLCASSSPPKTSGGGQFFGPGTRLTVL.

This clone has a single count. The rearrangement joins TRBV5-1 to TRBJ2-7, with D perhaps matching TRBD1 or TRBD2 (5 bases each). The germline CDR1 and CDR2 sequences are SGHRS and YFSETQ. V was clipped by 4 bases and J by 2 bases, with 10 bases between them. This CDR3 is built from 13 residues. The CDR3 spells CASSRDGTYEQYF. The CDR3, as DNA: TGCGCCAGCAGCCGGGACGGGACCTACGAGCAGTACTTC.

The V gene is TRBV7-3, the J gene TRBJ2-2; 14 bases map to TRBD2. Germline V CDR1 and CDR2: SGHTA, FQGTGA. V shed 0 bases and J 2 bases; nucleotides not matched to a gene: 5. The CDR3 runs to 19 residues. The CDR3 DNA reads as TGTGCCAGCAGCTTAACAGGGACTAGCGGGAGAGCCAACACCGGGGAGCTGTTTTTT. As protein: CASSLTGTSGRANTGELFF.

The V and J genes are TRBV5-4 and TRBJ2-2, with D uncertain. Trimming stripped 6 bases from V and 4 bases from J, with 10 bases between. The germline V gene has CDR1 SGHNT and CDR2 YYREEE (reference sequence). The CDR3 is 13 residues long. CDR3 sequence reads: CASTPSGTGELFF. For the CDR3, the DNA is TGTGCCAGCACCCCTTCGGGCACCGGGGAGCTGTTTTTT. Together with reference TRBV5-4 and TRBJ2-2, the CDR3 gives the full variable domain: ETGVTQSPTHLIKTRGQQVTLRCSSQSGHNTVSWYQQALGQGPQFIFQYYREEENGRGNFPPRFSGLQFPNYSSELNVNALELDDSALYLCASTPSGTGELFFGEGSRLTVL.

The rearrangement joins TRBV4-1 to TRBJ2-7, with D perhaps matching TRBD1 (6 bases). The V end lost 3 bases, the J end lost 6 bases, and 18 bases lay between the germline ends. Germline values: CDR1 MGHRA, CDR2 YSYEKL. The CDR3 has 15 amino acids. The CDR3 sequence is CASSQAQGARLEQYF. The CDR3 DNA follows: TGCGCCAGCAGCCAGGCACAGGGAGCCCGTCTCGAGCAGTACTTC.

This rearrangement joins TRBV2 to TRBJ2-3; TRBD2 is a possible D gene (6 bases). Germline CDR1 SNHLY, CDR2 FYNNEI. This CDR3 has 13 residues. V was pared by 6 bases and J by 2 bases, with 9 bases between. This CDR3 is CASRAGTTDTQYF. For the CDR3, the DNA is TGTGCCAGCAGGGCGGGGACCACAGATACGCAGTATTTT.

The CDR3 reads CASSFYGASYNEQFF. CDR3 bases: TGTGCCAGCAGTTTCTATGGGGCCTCCTACAATGAGCAGTTCTTC. V gene TRBV27 combines with J gene TRBJ2-1; tentative D call: TRBD1 (5 bases). Germline lookup yields CDR1 MNHEY and CDR2 SMNVEV (reference sequence). Trimming removed 3 bases at V and 0 bases at J, with 9 bases between. CDR3 length equals 15 residues.

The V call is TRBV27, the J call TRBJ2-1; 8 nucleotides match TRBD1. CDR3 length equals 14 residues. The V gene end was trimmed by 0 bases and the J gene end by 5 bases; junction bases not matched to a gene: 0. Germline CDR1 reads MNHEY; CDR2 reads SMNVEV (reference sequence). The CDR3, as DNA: TGTGCCAGCAGTTTATCGACAGGGGACAATGAGCAGTTCTTC. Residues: CASSLSTGDNEQFF.

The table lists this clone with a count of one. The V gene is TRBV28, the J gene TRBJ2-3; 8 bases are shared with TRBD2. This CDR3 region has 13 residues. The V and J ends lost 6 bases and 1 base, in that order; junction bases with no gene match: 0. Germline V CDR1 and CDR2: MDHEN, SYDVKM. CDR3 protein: CASRAGGTDTQYF. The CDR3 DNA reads TGTGCCAGCAGAGCGGGAGGCACAGATACGCAGTATTTT.

The CDR3 DNA is TGTGCCAGCAGCCAAAGGCGGGGGGACTCCTACGAGCAGTACTTC. Protein product: CASSQRRGDSYEQYF. The chain employs TRBV4-2 and TRBJ2-7; 8 bases are a match to TRBD2. J lost 0 bases, V lost 2 bases, and 3 bases had no gene match. CDR3 length: 15 amino acids. Germline loops: CDR1 LGHNA, CDR2 YNFKEQ.

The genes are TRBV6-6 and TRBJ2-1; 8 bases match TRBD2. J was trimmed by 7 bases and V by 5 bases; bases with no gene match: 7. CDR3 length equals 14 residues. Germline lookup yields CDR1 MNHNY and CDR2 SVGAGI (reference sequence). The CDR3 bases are TGTGCCAGCAGTGACCGGACTAGCAGTAATGAGCAGTTCTTC. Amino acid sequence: CASSDRTSSNEQFF.

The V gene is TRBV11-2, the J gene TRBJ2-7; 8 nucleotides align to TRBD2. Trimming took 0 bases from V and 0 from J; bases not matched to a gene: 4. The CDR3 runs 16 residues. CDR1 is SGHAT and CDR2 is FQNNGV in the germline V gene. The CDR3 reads CASSLEGGTSSYEQYF. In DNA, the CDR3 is TGTGCCAGCAGCTTAGAGGGGGGGACTAGCTCCTACGAGCAGTACTTC.

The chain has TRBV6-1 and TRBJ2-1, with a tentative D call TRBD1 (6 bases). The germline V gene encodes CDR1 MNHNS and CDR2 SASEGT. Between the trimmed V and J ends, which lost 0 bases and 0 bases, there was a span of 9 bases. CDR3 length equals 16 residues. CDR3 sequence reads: CASSEAPRGSYNEQFF. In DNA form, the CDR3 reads TGTGCCAGCAGTGAAGCCCCCAGGGGCTCCTACAATGAGCAGTTCTTC.

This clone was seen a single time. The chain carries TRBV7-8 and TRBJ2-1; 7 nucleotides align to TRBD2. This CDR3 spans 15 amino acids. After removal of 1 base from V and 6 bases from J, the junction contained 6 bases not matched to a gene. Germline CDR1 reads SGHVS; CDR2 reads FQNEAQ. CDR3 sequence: CASSLDSGNSNEQFF. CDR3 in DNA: TGTGCCAGCAGCTTAGACAGCGGGAATAGCAATGAGCAGTTCTTC.

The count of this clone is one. Written as DNA, the CDR3 is TGTGCCAGCGCCGGAGGCGGGAGTCCCAACGAGCAGTACTTC. This encodes CASAGGGSPNEQYF. The chain recombines TRBV25-1 with TRBJ2-7, with 7 bases aligning to TRBD2. After removal of 8 bases from V and 5 bases from J, the junction contained 12 bases not matched to a gene. The germline gives CDR1 MGHDK, CDR2 SYGVNS. This CDR3 comprises 14 residues.

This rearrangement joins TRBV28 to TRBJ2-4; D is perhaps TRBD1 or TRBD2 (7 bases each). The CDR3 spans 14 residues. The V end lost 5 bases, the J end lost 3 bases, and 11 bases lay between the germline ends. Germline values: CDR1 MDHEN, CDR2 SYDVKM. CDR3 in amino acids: CASSSGTDKNIQYF. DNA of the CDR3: TGTGCCAGCAGTAGCGGGACAGACAAAAACATTCAGTACTTC.

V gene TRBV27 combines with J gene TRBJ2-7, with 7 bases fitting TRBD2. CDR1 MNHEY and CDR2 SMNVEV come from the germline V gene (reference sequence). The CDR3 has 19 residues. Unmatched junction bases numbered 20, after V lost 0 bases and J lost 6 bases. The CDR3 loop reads CASSLSPSGPDIPRSEQYF. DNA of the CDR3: TGTGCCAGCAGTTTATCCCCTAGCGGACCGGATATTCCCCGATCCGAGCAGTACTTC.

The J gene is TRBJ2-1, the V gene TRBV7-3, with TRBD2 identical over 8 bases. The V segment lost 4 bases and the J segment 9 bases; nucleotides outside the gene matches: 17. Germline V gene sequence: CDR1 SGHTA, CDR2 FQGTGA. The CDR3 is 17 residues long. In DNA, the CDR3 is TGTGCCAGCAGCTATATCTCCGGGACTAGACACCTGGGTGAGCAGTTCTTC. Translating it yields CASSYISGTRHLGEQFF. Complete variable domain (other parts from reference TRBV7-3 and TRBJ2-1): GAGVSQTPSNKVTEKGKYVELRCDPISGHTALYWYRQSLGQGPEFLIYFQGTGAADDSGLPNDRFFAVRPEGSVSTLKIQRTERGDSAVYLCASSYISGTRHLGEQFFGPGTRLTVL.

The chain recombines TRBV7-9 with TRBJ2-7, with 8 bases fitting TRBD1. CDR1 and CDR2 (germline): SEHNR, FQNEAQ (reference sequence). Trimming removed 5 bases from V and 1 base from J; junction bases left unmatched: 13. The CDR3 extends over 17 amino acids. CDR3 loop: CASSPGDRLGASYEQYF. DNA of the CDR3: TGTGCCAGCAGCCCTGGGGACAGGCTAGGGGCTTCCTACGAGCAGTACTTC.

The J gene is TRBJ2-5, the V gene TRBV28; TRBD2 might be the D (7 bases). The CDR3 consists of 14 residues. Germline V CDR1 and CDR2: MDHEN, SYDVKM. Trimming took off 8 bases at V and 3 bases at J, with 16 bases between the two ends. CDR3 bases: TGTGCCAGCGGCGACGGAGGGGGGGAAGAGACCCAGTACTTC. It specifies CASGDGGGEETQYF.

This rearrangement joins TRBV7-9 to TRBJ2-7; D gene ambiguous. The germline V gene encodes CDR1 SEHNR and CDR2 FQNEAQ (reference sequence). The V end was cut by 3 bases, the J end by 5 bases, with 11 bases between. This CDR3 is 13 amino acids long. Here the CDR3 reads CASSFLHAHEQYF. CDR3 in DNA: TGTGCCAGCAGCTTCCTTCACGCCCACGAGCAGTACTTC.